This T cell receptor beta chain was recovered during a study of T cell responses to AZD1222 COVID-19 vaccine. Whole-study findings and limits: Only six AZD1222 recipients tested seropositive at baseline. Along spike, vaccine-associated CD4 TCRs were found throughout, with dominance at 160-218 and 743-854. In all cases, repertoires were sampled only after the peak T cell response.

As regards this clone: Its antigen is not identified.

The data were produced by immunoSEQ multiplex PCR, yet TCRdb's version contains in-frame clones alone and is incomplete. The sample yields roughly 120,000 clones, approximately 90% seen once. The receptor's source is an adult who received the AZD1222 COVID-19 vaccine. Sequences were derived from peripheral blood, sampled 28 days after the second AZD1222 dose.

The CDR3 DNA sequence: TGTGCCAGCAGCGGGGGCAGCCAAGCAGCCAAAAACATTCAGTACTTC. Translating it yields CASSGGSQAAKNIQYF. The chain joins TRBV5-5 to TRBJ2-4, with D tentatively TRBD1 (6 bases). Looked up from germline, CDR1 is SGHKS and CDR2 is YYEKEE (reference sequence). This CDR3 region has 16 residues. Deletions cut 4 bases from V and 0 bases from J, with 14 bases between.